This T cell receptor (beta chain) was recorded in a study of T cell repertoires in ileal Crohn's disease. The germline V gene has CDR1 LGHNA and CDR2 YNFKEQ. This CDR3 spans 15 amino acids. Trimming removed 0 bases at V and 0 bases at J, with 9 bases between. Profiling relied on immunoSEQ multiplex PCR, and the TCRdb table lists in-frame clones only, not all of them. The sample has around 16,000 clones; 50% to 75% are singletons. The receptor was derived from an adult with Crohn's disease. The gene calls are TRBV4-2 and TRBJ2-7; no clear D gene. The sample consisted of ileal tissue. This chain's CDR3 is CASSQDLASSYEQYF. The CDR3 bases are TGTGCCAGCAGCCAAGATCTGGCTAGCTCCTACGAGCAGTACTTC.